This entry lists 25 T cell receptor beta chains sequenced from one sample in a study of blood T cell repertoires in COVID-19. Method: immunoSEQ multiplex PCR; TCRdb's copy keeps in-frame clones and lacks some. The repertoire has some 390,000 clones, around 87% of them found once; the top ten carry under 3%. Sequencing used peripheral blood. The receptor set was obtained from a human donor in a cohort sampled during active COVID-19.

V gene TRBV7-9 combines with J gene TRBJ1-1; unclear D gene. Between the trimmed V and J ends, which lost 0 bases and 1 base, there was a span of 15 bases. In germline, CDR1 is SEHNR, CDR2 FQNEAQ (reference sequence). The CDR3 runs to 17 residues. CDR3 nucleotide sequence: TGTGCCAGCAGCTTAGCCGCTTTTGCCACTTCGAACACTGAAGCTTTCTTT. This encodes CASSLAAFATSNTEAFF.

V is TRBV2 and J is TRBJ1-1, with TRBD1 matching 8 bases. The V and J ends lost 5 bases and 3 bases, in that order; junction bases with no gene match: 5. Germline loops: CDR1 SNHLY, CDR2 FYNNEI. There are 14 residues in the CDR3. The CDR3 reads CASSPTGGYTEAFF. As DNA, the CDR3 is TGTGCCAGCAGTCCAACAGGGGGGTACACTGAAGCTTTCTTT. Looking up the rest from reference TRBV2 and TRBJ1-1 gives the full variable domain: EPEVTQTPSHQVTQMGQEVILRCVPISNHLYFYWYRQILGQKVEFLVSFYNNEISEKSEIFDDQFSVERPDGSNFTLKIRSTKLEDSAMYFCASSPTGGYTEAFFGQGTRLTVV.

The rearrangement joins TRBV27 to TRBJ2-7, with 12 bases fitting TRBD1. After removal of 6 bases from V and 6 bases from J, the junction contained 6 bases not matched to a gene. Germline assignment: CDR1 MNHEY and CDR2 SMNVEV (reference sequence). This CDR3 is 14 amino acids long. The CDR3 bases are TGTGCCAGCAGGGGACAGGGGGCGCGCGGCGAGCAGTACTTC. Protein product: CASRGQGARGEQYF.

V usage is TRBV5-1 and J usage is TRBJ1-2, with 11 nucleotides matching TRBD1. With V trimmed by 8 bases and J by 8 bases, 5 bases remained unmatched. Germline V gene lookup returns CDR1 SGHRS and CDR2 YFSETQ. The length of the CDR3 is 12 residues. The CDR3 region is CASWGQGEGYTF. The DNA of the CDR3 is TGCGCCAGTTGGGGACAGGGGGAAGGCTACACCTTC.

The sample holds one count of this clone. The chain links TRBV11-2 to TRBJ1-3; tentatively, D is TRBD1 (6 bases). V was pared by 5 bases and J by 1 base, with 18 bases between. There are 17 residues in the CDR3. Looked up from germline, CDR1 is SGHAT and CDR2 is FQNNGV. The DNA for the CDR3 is TGTGCCAGCAGCATCCGGGGAGGGGGAGCTTCTGGAAACACCATATATTTT. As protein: CASSIRGGGASGNTIYF.

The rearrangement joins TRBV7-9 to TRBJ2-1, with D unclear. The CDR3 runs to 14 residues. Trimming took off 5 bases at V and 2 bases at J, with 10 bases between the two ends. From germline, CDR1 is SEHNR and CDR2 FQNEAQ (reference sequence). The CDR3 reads CASSTRSTYNEQFF. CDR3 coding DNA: TGTGCCAGCAGCACGCGGTCTACCTACAATGAGCAGTTCTTC.

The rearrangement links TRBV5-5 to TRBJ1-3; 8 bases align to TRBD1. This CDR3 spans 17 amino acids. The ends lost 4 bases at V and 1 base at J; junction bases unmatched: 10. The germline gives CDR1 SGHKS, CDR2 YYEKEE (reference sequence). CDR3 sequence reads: CASSRGTGGGSGNTIYF. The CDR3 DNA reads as TGTGCCAGCAGCCGTGGGACAGGTGGGGGATCTGGAAACACCATATATTTT.

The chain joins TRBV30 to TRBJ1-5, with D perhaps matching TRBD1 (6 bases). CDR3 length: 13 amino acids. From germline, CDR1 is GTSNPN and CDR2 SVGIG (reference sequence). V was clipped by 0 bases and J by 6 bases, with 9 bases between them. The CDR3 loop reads CAWSVQGSQPQHF. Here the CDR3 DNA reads TGTGCCTGGAGTGTACAGGGAAGTCAGCCCCAGCATTTT.

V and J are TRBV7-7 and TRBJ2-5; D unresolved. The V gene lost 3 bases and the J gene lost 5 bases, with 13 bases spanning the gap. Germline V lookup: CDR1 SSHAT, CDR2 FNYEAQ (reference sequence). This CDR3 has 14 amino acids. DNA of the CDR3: TGTGCCAGCAGCTTTAACCCTCGTGAGGAGACCCAGTACTTC. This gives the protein CASSFNPREETQYF.

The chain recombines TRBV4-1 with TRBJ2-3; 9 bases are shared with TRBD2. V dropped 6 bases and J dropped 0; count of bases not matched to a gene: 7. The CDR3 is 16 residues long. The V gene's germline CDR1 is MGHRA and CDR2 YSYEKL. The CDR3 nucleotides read TGCGCCAGCAGGGGAGCTAGCGGGACTAGCACAGATACGCAGTATTTT. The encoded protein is CASRGASGTSTDTQYF.

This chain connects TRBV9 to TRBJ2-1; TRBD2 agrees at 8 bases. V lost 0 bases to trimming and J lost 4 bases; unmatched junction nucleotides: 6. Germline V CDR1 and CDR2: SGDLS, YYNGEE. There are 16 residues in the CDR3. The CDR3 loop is CASSVVGSGAYNEQFF. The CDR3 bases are TGTGCCAGCAGCGTAGTTGGTAGCGGGGCTTACAATGAGCAGTTCTTC.

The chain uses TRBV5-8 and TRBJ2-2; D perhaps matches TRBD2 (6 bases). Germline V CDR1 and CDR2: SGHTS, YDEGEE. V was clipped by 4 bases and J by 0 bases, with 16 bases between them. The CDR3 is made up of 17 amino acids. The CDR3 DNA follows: TGTGCCAGCAGCCGTTTCCGGGGGACCTCGAACACCGGGGAGCTGTTTTTT. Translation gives CASSRFRGTSNTGELFF.

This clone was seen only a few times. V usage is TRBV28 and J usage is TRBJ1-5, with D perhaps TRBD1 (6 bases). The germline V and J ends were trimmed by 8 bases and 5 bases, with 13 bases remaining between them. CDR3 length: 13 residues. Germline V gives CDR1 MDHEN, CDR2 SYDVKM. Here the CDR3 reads CASEGGSDQPQHF. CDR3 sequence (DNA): TGTGCCAGCGAGGGGGGGAGCGATCAGCCCCAGCATTTT.

The CDR3 region is CASSRAGGGYSNQPQHF. The CDR3 bases are TGTGCCAGCAGTAGAGCAGGGGGCGGATATAGCAATCAGCCCCAGCATTTT. V and J are TRBV2 and TRBJ1-5; the match to TRBD1 covers 8 bases. J lost 0 bases, V lost 5 bases, and 9 bases had no gene match. This CDR3 comprises 17 residues. Germline lookup yields CDR1 SNHLY and CDR2 FYNNEI.

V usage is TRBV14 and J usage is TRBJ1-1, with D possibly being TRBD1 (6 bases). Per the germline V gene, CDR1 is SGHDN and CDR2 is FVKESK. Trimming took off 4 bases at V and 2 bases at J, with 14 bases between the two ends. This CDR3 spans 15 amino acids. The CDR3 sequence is CASSLGAGANTEAFF. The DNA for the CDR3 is TGTGCCAGCAGCCTCGGGGCAGGGGCCAACACTGAAGCTTTCTTT.

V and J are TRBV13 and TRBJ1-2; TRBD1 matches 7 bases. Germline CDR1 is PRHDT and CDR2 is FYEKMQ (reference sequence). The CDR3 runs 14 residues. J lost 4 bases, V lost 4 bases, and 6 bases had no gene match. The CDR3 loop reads CASSSQGLAYGYTF. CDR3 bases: TGTGCCAGCAGCTCACAGGGGTTGGCCTATGGCTACACCTTC.

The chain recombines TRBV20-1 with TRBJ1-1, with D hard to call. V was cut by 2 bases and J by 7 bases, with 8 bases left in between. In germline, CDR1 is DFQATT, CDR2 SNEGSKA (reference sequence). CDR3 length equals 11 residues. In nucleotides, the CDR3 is TGCAGTGCTAGACGGGTCAATGAAGCTTTCTTT. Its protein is CSARRVNEAFF.

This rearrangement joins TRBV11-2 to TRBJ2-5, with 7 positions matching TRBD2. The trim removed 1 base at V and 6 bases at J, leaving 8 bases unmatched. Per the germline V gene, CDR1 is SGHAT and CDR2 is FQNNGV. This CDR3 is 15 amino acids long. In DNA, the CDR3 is TGTGCCAGCAGCTTAGGCCGGGGAGGGATGCAGACCCAGTACTTC. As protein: CASSLGRGGMQTQYF.

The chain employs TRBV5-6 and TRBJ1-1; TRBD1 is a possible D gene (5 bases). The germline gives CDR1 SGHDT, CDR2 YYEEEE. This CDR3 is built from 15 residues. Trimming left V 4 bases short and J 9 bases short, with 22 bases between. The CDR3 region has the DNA TGTGCCAGCAGCCCCGCAGGTGGGGACTCGATTCAAGCTTTCTTT. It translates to CASSPAGGDSIQAFF.

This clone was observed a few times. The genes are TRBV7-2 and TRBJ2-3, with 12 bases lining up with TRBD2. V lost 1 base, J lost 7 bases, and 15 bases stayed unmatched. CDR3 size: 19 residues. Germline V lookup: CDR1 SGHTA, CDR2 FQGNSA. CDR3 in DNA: TGTGCCAGCAGCTTAGTAGGGACTAGCGGGCCCGGACGCTCTCATACGCAGTATTTT. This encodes CASSLVGTSGPGRSHTQYF. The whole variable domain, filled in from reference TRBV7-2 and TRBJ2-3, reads GAGVSQSPSNKVTEKGKDVELRCDPISGHTALYWYRQSLGQGLEFLIYFQGNSAPDKSGLPSDRFSAERTGGSVSTLTIQRTQQEDSAVYLCASSLVGTSGPGRSHTQYFGPGTRLTVL.

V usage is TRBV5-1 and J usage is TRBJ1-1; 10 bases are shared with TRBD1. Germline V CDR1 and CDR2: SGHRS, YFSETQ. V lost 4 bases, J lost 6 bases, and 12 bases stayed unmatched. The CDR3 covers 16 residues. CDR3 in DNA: TGCGCCAGCAGCCCCGGACAGGGGGTTGGTCTCCCTGAAGCTTTCTTT. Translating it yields CASSPGQGVGLPEAFF.

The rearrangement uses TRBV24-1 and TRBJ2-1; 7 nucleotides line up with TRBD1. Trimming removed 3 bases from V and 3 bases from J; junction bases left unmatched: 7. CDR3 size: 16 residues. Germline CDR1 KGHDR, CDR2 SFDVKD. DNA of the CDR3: TGTGCCACCAGTGATAGGGAGACAGGGCTCTACAATGAGCAGTTCTTC. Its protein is CATSDRETGLYNEQFF.

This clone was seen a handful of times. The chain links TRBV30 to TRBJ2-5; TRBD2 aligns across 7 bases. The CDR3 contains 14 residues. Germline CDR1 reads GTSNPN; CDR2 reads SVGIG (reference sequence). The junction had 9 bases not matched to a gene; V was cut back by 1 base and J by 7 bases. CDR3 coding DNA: TGTGCCTGGAGTGGCGGTGACGGGGAGGGGACCCAGTACTTC. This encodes CAWSGGDGEGTQYF.

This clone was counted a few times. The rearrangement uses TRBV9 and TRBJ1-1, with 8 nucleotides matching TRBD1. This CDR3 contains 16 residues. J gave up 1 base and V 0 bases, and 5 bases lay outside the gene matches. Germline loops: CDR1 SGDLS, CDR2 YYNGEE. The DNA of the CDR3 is TGTGCCAGCAGCGTAGGGCTGGGACAGGCGAACACTGAAGCTTTCTTT. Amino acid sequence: CASSVGLGQANTEAFF.

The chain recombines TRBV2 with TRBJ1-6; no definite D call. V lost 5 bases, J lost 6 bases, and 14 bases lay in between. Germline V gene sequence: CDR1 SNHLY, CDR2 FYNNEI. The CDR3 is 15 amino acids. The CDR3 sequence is CASSLGSPGNSPLHF. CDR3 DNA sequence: TGTGCCAGCAGTCTAGGGAGTCCGGGTAATTCACCCCTCCACTTT.